Listed here are 4 T cell receptor beta chains from one sample, sequenced in a study of neurological immune-mediated disorders. In TCRdb, the 5' RACE reads were re-called with MiXCR into one record per CDR3 protein. The sample consists of some 66,000 distinct CDR3 sequences, around 4% of them appearing once. The specimen was PBMCs. The receptors shown here come from a man in his forties or fifties with multiple sclerosis.

In regard to this clonotype: This clone may be a read error of a much larger clone one base away. The rearrangement links TRBV6-5 to TRBJ1-1; D is undetermined. V lost 2 bases and J lost 0, with 10 bases in between. CDR3 length equals 15 residues. Germline V CDR1 and CDR2: MNHEY, SVGAGI. CDR3 amino acids: CASSYNRGMNTEAFF. CDR3 bases: TGTGCCAGCAGTTACAATCGGGGAATGAACACTGAAGCTTTCTTT.

Ten or more counts support this clonotype. The chain links TRBV20-1 to TRBJ2-2, with 8 positions matching TRBD2. The germline gives CDR1 DFQATT, CDR2 SNEGSKA (reference sequence). V shed 4 bases, J shed 4 bases, and the junction held 8 bases outside the gene matches. The CDR3 loop spans 15 amino acids. The CDR3 DNA follows: TGCAGTGCTACGGACCCGGGGGGGCGCACCGGGGAGCTGTTTTTT. It translates to CSATDPGGRTGELFF.

About this clonotype itself: The junction departs from the called germline gene at one end, perhaps through a read error. The chain carries TRBV12-3 or TRBV12-4 and TRBJ1-5; D remains unclear. This CDR3 has 13 residues. The CDR3 region is CASSFGYNQPQNF. As DNA, the CDR3 is TGTGCCAGCAGTTTTGGATACAATCAGCCCCAGAATTTT.

The rearrangement links TRBV10-3 to TRBJ2-3, with a weak D call TRBD1 (5 bases). Germline CDR1 ENHRY, CDR2 SYGVKD. The CDR3 consists of 15 residues. The V end was cut by 4 bases, the J end by 0 bases, with 11 bases between. DNA of the CDR3: TGTGCCATCAGTGCCGCAGGGTGGAGCACAGATACGCAGTATTTT. This encodes CAISAAGWSTDTQYF.